One sample yielded the 12 T cell receptor beta chains listed below, sequenced in a study of T cell repertoires in cytomegalovirus infection. No cognate antigen is known for these TCRs. TCRdb reprocessed the reads with MiXCR, giving one entry per CDR3 protein. Of 84,000 or so distinct CDR3 sequences detected, roughly half appear once; the ten largest clones hold 80% to 95%. This material consisted of CD8+ T cells from cultured PBMCs, taken from culture after CMV antigen stimulation. These receptors all come from a human donor in good health (CMV status not recorded). Some clones in this sample may be carry-over from other donors' samples.

The sample holds a few counts of this clonotype. The rearrangement uses TRBV28 and TRBJ2-2, with D perhaps matching TRBD2 (6 bases). This CDR3 region has 17 residues. Trimming stripped 6 bases from V and 7 bases from J, with 24 bases between. The germline V gene has CDR1 MDHEN and CDR2 SYDVKM. CDR3 in DNA: TGTGCCAGCAGCAGCCGCCCGGGACTTTCCTATTACGGGGAGCTGTTTTTT. Protein product: CASSSRPGLSYYGELFF.

The CDR3 protein is CASAGVVYGYTF. CDR3 DNA: TGTGCCAGTGCGGGAGTCGTTTATGGCTACACCTTC. The chain is built from TRBV19 and TRBJ1-2; D is uncertain. Per germline, CDR1 LNHDA and CDR2 SQIVND (reference sequence). V gave up 8 bases and J gave up 5 bases, with 12 bases separating them. The CDR3 extends over 12 amino acids.

This clonotype appeared a few times. The chain uses TRBV9 and TRBJ2-3; possibly TRBD2 for D (5 bases). Between the trimmed V and J ends, which lost 0 bases and 2 bases, there was a span of 13 bases. Germline V gene data show CDR1 as SGDLS and CDR2 as YYNGEE. This CDR3 comprises 16 residues. The CDR3: CASSVDSGGLTDTQYF. CDR3 DNA sequence: TGTGCCAGCAGCGTAGACAGCGGAGGACTCACAGATACGCAGTATTTT.

The V call is TRBV7-3, the J call TRBJ2-7; 8 bases match TRBD1. V was pared by 5 bases and J by 5 bases, with 5 bases of the junction left unmatched. From germline, CDR1 is SGHTA and CDR2 FQGTGA. The CDR3 is 13 amino acids. CDR3 residues: CASSQGQAHEQYF. Here the CDR3 DNA reads TGTGCCAGCAGCCAGGGACAGGCCCACGAGCAGTACTTC.

The chain combines TRBV15 with TRBJ2-6; D unclear. This CDR3 spans 15 amino acids. Trimming took off 2 bases at V and 1 base at J, with 6 bases between the two ends. Germline values: CDR1 LNHNV, CDR2 YYDKDF (reference sequence). The CDR3 nucleotides read TGTGCCACCAGCAGACGAGAATCTGGGGCCAACGTCCTGACTTTC. Its protein product is CATSRRESGANVLTF.

The chain recombines TRBV7-8 with TRBJ2-1; TRBD2 matches 11 bases. The CDR3 is 16 amino acids. The germline CDR1 and CDR2 sequences are SGHVS and FQNEAQ. The junction had 9 bases not matched to a gene; V was cut back by 1 base and J by 10 bases. CDR3 residues: CASSLGTSGSDGEQFF. For the CDR3, the DNA is TGTGCCAGCAGCTTAGGGACTAGCGGGTCCGATGGGGAGCAGTTCTTC.

The chain links TRBV4-2 to TRBJ2-7; D call uncertain. V lost 0 bases to trimming and J lost 4 bases, with 1 base between them. Germline CDR1 is LGHNA and CDR2 is YNFKEQ. The CDR3 extends over 11 amino acids. Here the CDR3 reads CASSQDYEQYF. CDR3 DNA sequence: TGTGCCAGCAGCCAAGATTACGAGCAGTACTTC.

This clonotype was recorded a few times. This CDR3 reads CASSQDNARLHYGYTF. DNA of the CDR3: TGTGCCAGCAGCCAAGATAACGCCCGGCTCCACTATGGCTACACCTTC. The chain employs TRBV14 and TRBJ1-2; D gene unclear. CDR1 SGHDN and CDR2 FVKESK come from the germline V gene. The CDR3 runs to 16 residues. V lost 0 bases and J lost 3, with 14 bases in between.

V is TRBV20-1 and J is TRBJ2-3; TRBD2 aligns across 7 bases. The germline V gene has CDR1 DFQATT and CDR2 SNEGSKA (reference sequence). The CDR3 has 14 residues. Trimming cost V 1 base and J 6 bases; bases outside gene matches: 7. The CDR3: CSARAGDYRDTQYF. DNA for the CDR3: TGCAGTGCTAGAGCTGGGGACTACAGGGATACGCAGTATTTT.

This clonotype was counted between two and nine times. The chain has TRBV12-3 or TRBV12-4 and TRBJ2-7; D is unclear. The CDR3 length is 14 residues. The V end was cut by 6 bases, the J end by 0 bases, with 12 bases between. The CDR3 nucleotides are TGTGCCAGCAGCCCCTCTCTGGGCTCCTACGAGCAGTACTTC. It yields the protein CASSPSLGSYEQYF.

This chain uses TRBV9 with TRBJ2-7; 9 nucleotides line up with TRBD2. Germline loops: CDR1 SGDLS, CDR2 YYNGEE. The CDR3 consists of 15 residues. J gave up 5 bases and V 3 bases, and 9 bases lay outside the gene matches. The CDR3 here is CASSASSGNINEQYF. DNA of the CDR3: TGTGCCAGCAGCGCTTCTAGCGGGAACATCAACGAGCAGTACTTC.

This clonotype was counted a few times. The chain has TRBV15 and TRBJ2-7, with D hard to call. The length of the CDR3 is 12 residues. Trimming took 5 bases from V and 5 from J, leaving 10 bases between them. Germline V gene sequence: CDR1 LNHNV, CDR2 YYDKDF (reference sequence). The CDR3 DNA follows: TGTGCCACCAGCCTCTTACGGGACGAGCAGTACTTC. It translates to CATSLLRDEQYF.